The 14 T cell receptor beta chains in this list originate from one sample, sequenced in a study of Tregs in tolerant kidney transplant recipients. Profiling relied on immunoSEQ multiplex PCR, and the TCRdb table lists in-frame clones only, not all of them. The sample totals roughly 48,000 clones. Sequenced here: CD4+ T cells from blood, sampled before the transplant. These receptors were taken from a human donor who received a combined kidney and bone marrow transplant.

About this clone: The CDR3 end lies 3 residues beyond the end of the read and is filled in from the germline J gene. The J gene is TRBJ2-3, the V gene TRBV5-1; 8 positions agree with TRBD2. Germline loops: CDR1 SGHRS, CDR2 YFSETQ. The CDR3 loop spans 16 amino acids. The ends lost 4 bases at V and 2 bases at J; junction bases unmatched: 9. CDR3 DNA (partial): TGCGCCAGCAGCGCCGGGGGGGGGCTGGCCACAGATACG. Protein: CASSAGGGLATDT. The entire CDR3 is CASSAGGGLATDTQYF.

Concerning this clone itself: Sequencing ends 3 residues short of the CDR3 end; the germline J gene provides the rest. V usage is TRBV19 and J usage is TRBJ1-5; 7 bases line up with TRBD1. The ends lost 1 base at V and 3 bases at J; junction bases unmatched: 6. The CDR3 totals 16 residues. CDR1 and CDR2 from the germline V gene are LNHDA and SQIVND (reference sequence). The CDR3 sequence: CASSIGGRGTNQPQHF. The part of the CDR3 DNA that was read is TGTGCCAGTAGTATAGGGGGCAGGGGGACCAATCAGCCC.

On this clone: With the read ending 3 residues before the CDR3 end, the germline J gene is used to fill in that end. V and J are TRBV30 and TRBJ2-6; no reliable D call. V lost 4 bases and J 0 bases, leaving 7 bases between the germline ends. Germline CDR1 is GTSNPN and CDR2 is SVGIG (reference sequence). The CDR3 consists of 14 residues. The DNA read from the CDR3 is TGTGCCTGGATGAGCTTCTCTGGGGCCAACGTC. The encoded protein is CAWMSFSGANV. The whole CDR3 is CAWMSFSGANVLTF.

Remarks on this clone: The read falls 3 residues short of the CDR3 end, and the missing part is taken from the germline J gene. The chain recombines TRBV5-1 with TRBJ2-5; no reliable D call. The CDR3 covers 14 residues. Trimming pared 2 bases from V and 1 base from J, leaving 9 bases between. CDR1 is SGHRS, CDR2 YFSETQ, per germline. CDR3 bases read: TGCGCCAGCAGCTTCCAGATTGCCCAAGAGACC. It translates to CASSFQIAQET. The CDR3, in full, reads CASSFQIAQETQYF.

A word on this clone: The read halts 3 residues ahead of the CDR3 end, with the missing end drawn from the germline J gene. The chain recombines TRBV19 with TRBJ2-5, with D maybe TRBD1 (5 bases). Germline values: CDR1 LNHDA, CDR2 SQIVND (reference sequence). This CDR3 is built from 15 residues. Trimming stripped 4 bases from V and 5 bases from J, with 17 bases between. CDR3 DNA, as far as it was read: TGTGCCAGTAGTAGCCTCCAGGGTGATAGGGAGACC. Amino acids: CASSSLQGDRET. Given in full, the CDR3 is CASSSLQGDRETQYF.

The CDR3 loop reads CASSMDTNQPQHF. Partial CDR3 DNA: TGTGCCAGTAGTATGGACACTAATCAGCCC. J is TRBJ1-5 and V is TRBV19, with a possible D match to TRBD1 (5 bases). The read ends 3 residues shy of where the CDR3 ends; the end is completed using the germline J gene. Per the germline V gene, CDR1 is LNHDA and CDR2 is SQIVND (reference sequence). V gave up 3 bases and J gave up 4 bases, with 7 bases separating them. The CDR3 runs 13 residues.

As concerns this clone: The read ends 3 residues before the CDR3 terminus; that terminus is restored from the germline J gene. This chain links TRBV29-1 with TRBJ1-1, with a tentative D call TRBD1 (6 bases). Germline V gene data show CDR1 as SQVTM and CDR2 as ANQGSEA. The CDR3 consists of 10 residues. V was clipped by 4 bases and J by 7 bases, with 7 bases between them. CDR3 sequence: CSVGTVEAFF. The CDR3 DNA, read in part, is TGCAGCGTTGGGACAGTTGAA.

Note on this clone: The read finishes 3 residues shy of the CDR3 end, and the germline J gene is used to complete it. The J gene is TRBJ2-7, the V gene TRBV7-2, with D unresolved. CDR1 is SGHTA, CDR2 FQGNSA, per germline. This CDR3 is built from 12 residues. V was trimmed by 5 bases and J by 4 bases, leaving 9 bases between them. The CDR3: CASSPKRYEQYF. CDR3 DNA, as far as it was read: TGTGCCAGCAGCCCAAAGAGGTACGAG.

Comments on this clone: The read falls 3 residues short of the CDR3 end, and the missing part is taken from the germline J gene. The J gene is TRBJ2-3, the V gene TRBV6-1; TRBD2 agrees at 10 bases. Trimming removed 3 bases from V and 1 base from J; junction bases left unmatched: 4. The CDR3 covers 16 residues. Germline assignment: CDR1 MNHNS and CDR2 SASEGT. Incomplete CDR3 DNA: TGTGCCAGCAGTGATCACCTAGCGGGAGGCACAGATACG. This sequence encodes CASSDHLAGGTDT. The whole CDR3 sequence reads CASSDHLAGGTDTQYF.

With respect to this clone: Coverage ceases 3 residues before the CDR3 finishes, and the germline J gene fills in the end. This sequence joins TRBV6-2 or TRBV6-3 and TRBJ1-2, with a weak D call TRBD1 (5 bases). CDR3 length: 15 residues. Germline values: CDR1 MNHEY, CDR2 SVGEGT. V lost 2 bases to trimming and J lost 4 bases, with 14 bases between them. CDR3 DNA, as far as it was read: TGTGCCAGCAGTTACCCACCTACAGGCAGCTATGGC. Residues: CASSYPPTGSYG. The entire CDR3 reads CASSYPPTGSYGYTF.

Notes on this clone: The sequenced fragment ends 3 residues before the CDR3 boundary, so the rest is inferred from the germline J gene. The V call is TRBV19, the J call TRBJ2-2; TRBD2 agrees at 13 bases. Looked up from germline, CDR1 is LNHDA and CDR2 is SQIVND (reference sequence). The length of the CDR3 is 15 residues. Trimming took 6 bases from V and 2 from J; bases not matched to a gene: 0. Partial CDR3 DNA: TGTGCCAGTAGGGGACTAGCGGGAAACACCGGGGAG. Amino acids: CASRGLAGNTGE. The CDR3 reads in full as CASRGLAGNTGELFF. Complete variable domain (other parts from reference TRBV19 and TRBJ2-2): DGGITQSPKYLFRKEGQNVTLSCEQNLNHDAMYWYRQDPGQGLRLIYYSQIVNDFQKGDIAEGYSVSREKKESFPLTVTSAQKNPTAFYLCASRGLAGNTGELFFGEGSRLTVL.

Note on this clone: The read terminates 3 residues ahead of where the CDR3 ends, so the germline J gene completes it. V and J are TRBV20-1 and TRBJ2-5; no reliable D call. Germline values: CDR1 DFQATT, CDR2 SNEGSKA (reference sequence). Trimming removed 2 bases at V and 2 bases at J, with 6 bases between. The CDR3 is made up of 12 amino acids. CDR3 DNA (partial): TGCAGTGCTAGACGGTCACAAGAGACC. Translating it yields CSARRSQET. The full CDR3 sequence reads CSARRSQETQYF.

Regarding this clone: The read is 3 residues too short to cover the CDR3 end, so that end is filled in from the germline J gene. V usage is TRBV7-2 and J usage is TRBJ1-1; TRBD1 matches at 9 bases. The CDR3 sequence is 16 residues long. Per germline, CDR1 SGHTA and CDR2 FQGNSA. J was trimmed by 4 bases and V by 0 bases; bases with no gene match: 6. CDR3 loop: CASSLAVQGAGTEAFF. The sequenced part of the CDR3 DNA is TGTGCCAGCAGCTTAGCAGTACAGGGGGCTGGCACTGAA. Full variable domain (remainder filled in from reference TRBV7-2 and TRBJ1-1): GAGVSQSPSNKVTEKGKDVELRCDPISGHTALYWYRQSLGQGLEFLIYFQGNSAPDKSGLPSDRFSAERTGGSVSTLTIQRTQQEDSAVYLCASSLAVQGAGTEAFFGQGTRLTVV.

The CDR3 protein is CASSENFDGGQETQYF. The part of the CDR3 DNA that was read is TGCGCCAGCAGTGAAAATTTCGACGGGGGACAAGAGACC. The chain links TRBV23-1 to TRBJ2-5; tentatively, D is TRBD2 (6 bases). Coverage ceases 3 residues before the CDR3 finishes, and the germline J gene fills in the end. TRBV23-1 belongs to the ORF category, with a function that is uncertain. The CDR3 loop spans 16 amino acids. Trimming removed 5 bases from V and 2 bases from J, with 18 bases in between.